Shown below are 16 T cell receptor beta chains from a single sample sequenced in a study of follicular helper T cells after annual influenza vaccination. Described time point: 2015-2016 season, pre-vaccination. TCRdb's copy holds only in-frame clones and misses some; the assay was immunoSEQ multiplex PCR. In the table there are 13,000 or so clones, about 80% of which are singletons. Material: CXCR5+ CD38- circulating T follicular helper cells from blood, obtained on the day of influenza vaccination. Described subset: circulating Tfh, non-naive CD4+CXCR5+PD-1+ (ICOS+CD38+ or ICOS-CD38-). The receptors derive from an adult who received the influenza vaccine.

In DNA, the CDR3 is TGCAGCGTTGACGAAGATGACAATGAGCAGTTCTTC. Translating gives CSVDEDDNEQFF. The chain combines TRBV29-1 with TRBJ2-1; D uncertain. Germline CDR1 reads SQVTM; CDR2 reads ANQGSEA. The CDR3 is 12 residues long. V shed 3 bases and J shed 5 bases, with 8 bases lying between them.

This clone was seen a single time. V usage is TRBV11-2 and J usage is TRBJ2-7; D gene ambiguous. CDR1 is SGHAT, CDR2 FQNNGV, per germline. This CDR3 is 16 amino acids long. V was pared by 0 bases and J by 5 bases, with 17 bases between. CDR3 protein: CASSLDLIGPKDEQYF. The CDR3 DNA sequence: TGTGCCAGCAGCTTAGATCTTATAGGACCTAAGGACGAGCAGTACTTC. Using reference TRBV11-2 and TRBJ2-7 for the parts outside the CDR3, the full variable domain is EAGVAQSPRYKIIEKRQSVAFWCNPISGHATLYWYQQILGQGPKLLIQFQNNGVVDDSQLPKDRFSAERLKGVDSTLKIQPAKLEDSAVYLCASSLDLIGPKDEQYFGPGTRLTVT.

The CDR3 loop is CASSSPSSGGMKTQYF. CDR3 sequence (DNA): TGTGCCAGCAGTTCACCATCTAGCGGGGGGATGAAGACCCAGTACTTC. This chain connects TRBV28 to TRBJ2-5; 11 positions match TRBD2. CDR1 and CDR2 (germline): MDHEN, SYDVKM. J gave up 6 bases and V 4 bases, and 10 bases lay outside the gene matches. The CDR3 runs to 16 residues.

The chain has TRBV2 and TRBJ2-1; 10 bases line up with TRBD1. V shed 5 bases, J shed 1 base, and the junction held 5 bases outside the gene matches. Germline V gene sequence: CDR1 SNHLY, CDR2 FYNNEI. The CDR3 loop spans 16 amino acids. In DNA form, the CDR3 reads TGTGCCAGCAGTCGACAGGGGGCGTTTTCCTACAATGAGCAGTTCTTC. Protein product: CASSRQGAFSYNEQFF.

This clone showed up just a few times. The V gene is TRBV19, the J gene TRBJ1-5; 7 bases agree with TRBD1. CDR3 length equals 13 residues. Germline V lookup: CDR1 LNHDA, CDR2 SQIVND (reference sequence). Trimming took 5 bases from V and 3 from J; bases not matched to a gene: 1. The CDR3 here is CASSDRVNQPQHF. The DNA of the CDR3 is TGTGCCAGTAGTGACAGGGTCAATCAGCCCCAGCATTTT.

This clone was counted only a few times. The chain is built from TRBV29-1 and TRBJ2-7; D is perhaps TRBD1 (6 bases). The CDR3 totals 10 residues. Trimming pared 7 bases from V and 4 bases from J, leaving 8 bases between. In germline, CDR1 is SQVTM, CDR2 ANQGSEA. The DNA of the CDR3 is TGCAGCGCAGGGGAGTACGAGCAGTACTTC. Its protein is CSAGEYEQYF.

This rearrangement joins TRBV19 to TRBJ2-2; 11 bases are a match to TRBD2. The CDR3 spans 16 residues. With V trimmed by 4 bases and J by 8 bases, 9 bases remained unmatched. Germline loops: CDR1 LNHDA, CDR2 SQIVND (reference sequence). The CDR3 spells CASSNPSGGLRGELFF. The CDR3 DNA reads as TGTGCCAGTAGTAACCCTAGCGGGGGGCTTCGTGGGGAGCTGTTTTTT.

V is TRBV2 and J is TRBJ2-2; 10 bases are shared with TRBD2. This CDR3 spans 16 amino acids. Germline lookup yields CDR1 SNHLY and CDR2 FYNNEI. The V segment lost 3 bases and the J segment 4 bases; nucleotides outside the gene matches: 5. The CDR3 coding sequence is TGTGCCAGCAGTGAGCTAGCGGGGGACCTCACCGGGGAGCTGTTTTTT. Protein sequence: CASSELAGDLTGELFF.

Only one count was recorded for this clone. The gene calls are TRBV14 and TRBJ2-3; 8 bases map to TRBD1. This CDR3 is 13 amino acids long. Germline trimming cut 0 bases from V and 9 bases from J; bases unmatched to any gene: 2. Germline values: CDR1 SGHDN, CDR2 FVKESK. CDR3 DNA: TGTGCCAGCAGCCAAGACTGGACAGGGACGCAGTATTTT. Translated: CASSQDWTGTQYF.

This rearrangement joins TRBV2 to TRBJ2-5; D is possibly TRBD2 (5 bases). Germline V gene data show CDR1 as SNHLY and CDR2 as FYNNEI. The length of the CDR3 is 12 residues. Trimming pared 8 bases from V and 0 bases from J, leaving 7 bases between. CDR3 in DNA: TGTGCCAGCGAGGGTTACCAAGAGACCCAGTACTTC. Amino acid sequence: CASEGYQETQYF.

The chain joins TRBV30 to TRBJ1-3, with TRBD1 as a possible D gene (6 bases). The CDR3 spans 14 residues. CDR1 and CDR2 from the germline V gene are GTSNPN and SVGIG (reference sequence). Trimming took 6 bases from V and 1 from J, leaving 13 bases between them. CDR3 DNA sequence: TGTGCCTGCTTCGGAGGGGGTTCTGGAAACACCATATATTTT. It codes for CACFGGGSGNTIYF. The full variable domain, with the rest looked up from reference TRBV30 and TRBJ1-3, is SQTIHQWPATLVQPVGSPLSLECTVEGTSNPNLYWYRQAAGRGLQLLFYSVGIGQISSEVPQNLSASRPQDRQFILSSKKLLLSDSGFYLCACFGGGSGNTIYFGEGSWLTVV.

V and J are TRBV5-4 and TRBJ2-7, with D perhaps matching TRBD2 (6 bases). The CDR3 covers 14 residues. Per the germline V gene, CDR1 is SGHNT and CDR2 is YYREEE (reference sequence). V was cut by 2 bases and J by 3 bases, with 12 bases left in between. As DNA, the CDR3 is TGTGCCAGCAGCTTTCAAGGGACTCGCTACGAGCAGTACTTC. Translation gives CASSFQGTRYEQYF.

This sequence joins TRBV6-5 and TRBJ1-2, with D maybe TRBD1 (5 bases). The CDR3 consists of 14 residues. Per the germline V gene, CDR1 is MNHEY and CDR2 is SVGAGI. V shed 6 bases and J shed 8 bases, with 19 bases lying between them. CDR3 in DNA: TGTGCCAGCAGAGCCAGCCCGCGGGGGGAAGGCTACACCTTC. Its translation: CASRASPRGEGYTF.

The rearrangement joins TRBV5-1 to TRBJ2-5; tentative D call: TRBD1 (6 bases). V was trimmed by 5 bases and J by 4 bases, leaving 18 bases between them. Germline loops: CDR1 SGHRS, CDR2 YFSETQ. The CDR3 runs to 15 residues. CDR3 region: CASRDSGTIGETQYF. As DNA, the CDR3 is TGCGCCAGCAGAGACTCCGGGACAATCGGAGAGACCCAGTACTTC.

The V call is TRBV5-4, the J call TRBJ2-3, with D perhaps being TRBD1 or TRBD2 (5 bases each). Trimming left V 2 bases short and J 6 bases short, with 16 bases between. CDR1 and CDR2 (germline): SGHNT, YYREEE (reference sequence). This CDR3 is 15 amino acids long. CDR3 nucleotide sequence: TGTGCCAGCAGCTTCGGGGCAGCGGCAGTGGATACGCAGTATTTT. Residues: CASSFGAAAVDTQYF.

This rearrangement joins TRBV7-2 to TRBJ2-1; D might be TRBD1 (6 bases). V was shortened by 5 bases and J by 6 bases, with 20 bases between the two germline ends. Germline CDR1 reads SGHTA; CDR2 reads FQGNSA. The CDR3 has 16 residues. The CDR3 sequence is CASSPHGTNSGNEQFF. Written as DNA, the CDR3 is TGTGCCAGCAGCCCACACGGGACAAATTCCGGCAATGAGCAGTTCTTC. The full variable domain, rest sourced from reference TRBV7-2 and TRBJ2-1, is GAGVSQSPSNKVTEKGKDVELRCDPISGHTALYWYRQSLGQGLEFLIYFQGNSAPDKSGLPSDRFSAERTGGSVSTLTIQRTQQEDSAVYLCASSPHGTNSGNEQFFGPGTRLTVL.